This T cell receptor beta chain was captured by sequencing in a study of Ad26.COV2.S vaccination and SARS-CoV-2 variants. Whole-study findings and limits: Quantification of TCR breadth and depth may have yielded underestimates of total T cell responses. For non-spike TCRs, breadth in vaccine recipients resembled that in placebo recipients. Post-vaccination breadth of spike-specific CD8+ and CD4+ T cell responses was reportedly substantial.

The germline V and J ends were trimmed by 2 bases and 0 bases, with 8 bases remaining between them. The CDR3 contains 14 residues. CDR1 and CDR2 from the germline V gene are SGHTA and FQGNSA. The table came from immunoSEQ multiplex PCR; TCRdb's copy has only in-frame clones and leaves some out. The table shows around 300,000 clones, with about 85% occurring only once. Turning to this clone: Its antigen is undetermined.

Described treatment: 15 to 20 received Ad26.COV2.S at low or high dose, single or two shots; several received placebo; per-sample allocation not given. Samples came from day 63 after the first vaccine or placebo injection. Ad26 vector vaccine expressed Wuhan-strain SARS-CoV-2 spike. Material: peripheral blood, obtained in a trial of Ad26.COV2.S vaccine versus placebo. This chain uses TRBV7-2 with TRBJ2-7, with D maybe TRBD1 (5 bases). The clonotype was recovered from a person between 18 and 65 years old who received the Ad26.COV2.S COVID-19 vaccine or a placebo. The chain's CDR3 is CASSLWTTSYEQYF. The CDR3, as DNA: TGTGCCAGCAGCTTATGGACAACCTCCTACGAGCAGTACTTC. Looking up the rest from reference TRBV7-2 and TRBJ2-7 gives the full variable domain: GAGVSQSPSNKVTEKGKDVELRCDPISGHTALYWYRQSLGQGLEFLIYFQGNSAPDKSGLPSDRFSAERTGGSVSTLTIQRTQQEDSAVYLCASSLWTTSYEQYFGPGTRLTVT.